One sample yielded the 21 T cell receptor beta chains listed below, sequenced in a study of Graves' ophthalmopathy and Graves' hyperthyroidism. Amplified TCR beta CDR3 regions were obtained using RNA transcripts as template. After a first-round RT-PCR with HTBI primers, a second-round multiplex PCR was run. TCRdb independently ran MiXCR on the multiplex PCR reads; one entry per CDR3 protein. The sample includes over 40,000 distinct CDR3 sequences, around 48% of them seen just once. Sample: peripheral blood. These receptors originate from an adult man with Graves' ophthalmopathy.

CDR3 region: CASSQDLVSSGNTF. The CDR3 bases are TGTGCCAGCAGCCAAGACTTGGTGAGCTCTGGAAACACCTTC. This rearrangement joins TRBV14 to TRBJ1-2; D call uncertain. Germline V gene sequence: CDR1 SGHDN, CDR2 FVKESK. The CDR3 totals 14 residues. V shed 0 bases and J shed 12 bases, with 17 bases lying between them.

This chain links TRBV13 with TRBJ1-2; D ambiguous. This CDR3 contains 16 residues. Germline V gene sequence: CDR1 PRHDT, CDR2 FYEKMQ (reference sequence). Deletions cut 5 bases from V and 4 bases from J, with 20 bases between. The CDR3 nucleotides read TGTGCCAGCAGCCGGTCGGTCGGGCTTATCATCTATGGCTACACCTTC. This sequence encodes CASSRSVGLIIYGYTF. The full variable domain, completed using reference TRBV13 and TRBJ1-2, is AAGVIQSPRHLIKEKRETATLKCYPIPRHDTVYWYQQGPGQDPQFLISFYEKMQSDKGSIPDRFSAQQFSDYHSELNMSSLELGDSALYFCASSRSVGLIIYGYTFGSGTRLTVV.

V usage is TRBV11-2 and J usage is TRBJ1-4; TRBD1 agrees at 9 bases. V was pared by 4 bases and J by 5 bases, with 2 bases of the junction left unmatched. This CDR3 spans 14 amino acids. CDR1 is SGHAT, CDR2 FQNNGV, per germline. The DNA for the CDR3 is TGTGCCAGCAGCTGGGGGACAGGGAATGAAAAACTGTTTTTT. The encoded protein is CASSWGTGNEKLFF.

In this sample, this clonotype turned up many times. The J gene is TRBJ2-1, the V gene TRBV28, with D perhaps matching TRBD1 (5 bases). Germline assignment: CDR1 MDHEN and CDR2 SYDVKM. This CDR3 has 14 residues. V shed 5 bases and J shed 1 base, with 9 bases lying between them. CDR3 loop: CASSNRISYNEQFF. In DNA form, the CDR3 reads TGTGCCAGCAGTAACAGGATTTCCTACAATGAGCAGTTCTTC.

J is TRBJ1-6 and V is TRBV4-3; possible D gene TRBD1, 6 bases. This CDR3 has 14 amino acids. The germline V gene encodes CDR1 LGHNA and CDR2 YSLEER. The V end was cut by 0 bases, the J end by 7 bases, with 7 bases between. CDR3 loop: CASSQETGNSPLHF. CDR3 in DNA: TGCGCCAGCAGCCAAGAAACAGGGAATTCACCCCTCCACTTT.

This chain connects TRBV7-9 to TRBJ1-1; D ambiguous. The CDR3 contains 11 residues. V dropped 1 base and J dropped 10 bases, with 7 bases sitting between them. CDR1 SEHNR and CDR2 FQNEAQ come from the germline V gene (reference sequence). CDR3 in amino acids: CASSLDRGAFF. The CDR3, as DNA: TGTGCCAGCAGCTTAGACCGAGGAGCTTTCTTT.

This clonotype was seen ten or more times. The genes are TRBV5-8 and TRBJ1-1; a possible D gene is TRBD1 (5 bases). Per the germline V gene, CDR1 is SGHTS and CDR2 is YDEGEE. CDR3 length: 14 residues. The V gene lost 6 bases and the J gene lost 0 bases, with 12 bases spanning the gap. CDR3 in amino acids: CASTSTVLNTEAFF. CDR3 bases: TGTGCCAGCACCTCGACAGTATTGAACACTGAAGCTTTCTTT.

In its sample, this clonotype was seen many times. J is TRBJ1-6 and V is TRBV5-1; D might be TRBD1 (6 bases). V was pared by 0 bases and J by 0 bases, with 7 bases between. Looked up from germline, CDR1 is SGHRS and CDR2 is YFSETQ. This CDR3 has 16 amino acids. The CDR3 nucleotides are TGCGCCAGCAGCTTGGGACAGGTCTCCTATAATTCACCCCTCCACTTT. Its translation is CASSLGQVSYNSPLHF.

This chain uses TRBV20-1 with TRBJ2-7; D perhaps matches TRBD2 (5 bases). Germline loops: CDR1 DFQATT, CDR2 SNEGSKA (reference sequence). The V end lost 0 bases, the J end lost 4 bases, and 7 bases lay between the germline ends. The CDR3 spans 12 residues. CDR3 in DNA: TGCAGTGCTAGAGAGAGGGAATACGAGCAGTACTTC. It translates to CSAREREYEQYF.

The J gene is TRBJ1-3, the V gene TRBV15; D remains ambiguous. From germline, CDR1 is LNHNV and CDR2 YYDKDF (reference sequence). This CDR3 is built from 13 residues. CDR3 coding DNA: TGTGCTTCGGCCAGTGGCTCTGGAAACACCATATATTTT. Protein sequence: CASASGSGNTIYF.

Concerning this clonotype itself: One end of the junction varies from germline; a read error may be responsible. The chain links TRBV20-1 to TRBJ2-3; 7 nucleotides align to TRBD2. CDR1 is DFQATT, CDR2 SNEGSKA, per germline (reference sequence). The CDR3 has 15 amino acids. Here the CDR3 reads CSVIAGVHLTDTHYF. The DNA for the CDR3 is TGCAGTGTTATCGCGGGGGTACATCTCACAGATACGCACTATTTT.

This clonotype was observed at least ten times. The rearrangement uses TRBV7-2 and TRBJ1-2; 7 bases align to TRBD1. The CDR3 is 13 amino acids. J lost 8 bases, V lost 5 bases, and 8 bases had no gene match. Germline lookup yields CDR1 SGHTA and CDR2 FQGNSA. The CDR3 region is CASSPNRGEGYTF. CDR3 nucleotides: TGTGCCAGCAGCCCCAACAGGGGCGAGGGCTACACCTTC.

To note about this clonotype: Given a much more abundant clone one base away, this may be a read error. This chain uses TRBV30 with TRBJ2-5; weak D call: TRBD1 (6 bases). The CDR3 contains 14 residues. CDR1 and CDR2 (germline): GTSNPN, SVGIG (reference sequence). V shed 3 bases and J shed 5 bases, with 16 bases lying between them. CDR3 region: CAWRGAERWETQYF. The CDR3 region has the DNA TGTGCCTGGAGGGGGGCCGAAAGGTGGGAGACCCAGTACTTC.

This clonotype was recorded at least ten times. This chain joins TRBV11-2 and TRBJ2-2; TRBD2 matches 12 bases. J was trimmed by 4 bases and V by 4 bases; bases with no gene match: 1. From germline, CDR1 is SGHAT and CDR2 FQNNGV. There are 15 residues in the CDR3. The CDR3 nucleotides are TGTGCCAGCAGCTCTAGCGGGGGGGCCACCGGGGAGCTGTTTTTT. As protein: CASSSSGGATGELFF.

V is TRBV29-1 and J is TRBJ2-6, with 9 bases matching TRBD1. Germline-derived CDR1 and CDR2 are SQVTM and ANQGSEA. V shed 3 bases and J 0 bases; nucleotides not matched to a gene: 0. This CDR3 contains 15 residues. The chain's CDR3 is CSVETGGSGANVLTF. The CDR3 nucleotides are TGCAGCGTTGAGACAGGGGGCTCTGGGGCCAACGTCCTGACTTTC.

The chain joins TRBV20-1 to TRBJ2-3; TRBD2 agrees at 8 bases. The V and J ends lost 4 bases and 3 bases, in that order; junction bases with no gene match: 18. Germline V gives CDR1 DFQATT, CDR2 SNEGSKA (reference sequence). This CDR3 region has 18 residues. CDR3 sequence reads: CSATTGTRGEGGTDTQYF. The CDR3 nucleotides read TGCAGTGCTACCACCGGGACTAGGGGGGAAGGAGGTACAGATACGCAGTATTTT.

In regard to this clonotype: The junction shows a germline mismatch at one end, possibly a read error. The V call is TRBV12-3 or TRBV12-4, the J call TRBJ1-1; D is perhaps TRBD1 (5 bases). The CDR3 consists of 13 residues. CDR3 sequence reads: CASSGTSRGEALF. The CDR3 nucleotides are TGTGCCAGCAGTGGGACTTCACGGGGTGAAGCCTTGTTT.

In this sample, this clonotype turned up many times. A junction end diverges from the germline sequence, so it may reflect a read error. This chain connects TRBV5-8 to TRBJ2-5; perhaps TRBD2 as D (6 bases). CDR1 SGHTS and CDR2 YDEGEE come from the germline V gene. This CDR3 comprises 13 residues. The CDR3 DNA reads TGTGCCAGCCGGATAACCGGGGGAGAGTCCCAGTACTTC. Protein sequence: CASRITGGESQYF.

This clonotype was detected a few times. The chain has TRBV9 and TRBJ1-5; D unresolved. The CDR3 has 13 amino acids. V lost 4 bases, J lost 0 bases, and 5 bases lay in between. Germline V lookup: CDR1 SGDLS, CDR2 YYNGEE. The CDR3 loop is CASSQHSNQPQHF. The CDR3 DNA reads TGTGCCAGCAGCCAGCATAGCAATCAGCCCCAGCATTTT.

This clonotype occurred many times. The genes are TRBV3-1 and TRBJ2-3; D is possibly TRBD2 (5 bases). Germline V gene lookup returns CDR1 LGHDT and CDR2 YNNKEL (reference sequence). The CDR3 is 14 residues long. The V and J ends lost 4 bases and 4 bases respectively, with 12 bases between them. For the CDR3, the DNA is TGTGCCAGCAGCCTGGACTTAGTCGCAGATACGCAGTATTTT. This codes for CASSLDLVADTQYF.

The chain is built from TRBV29-1 and TRBJ2-5; 8 positions agree with TRBD1. After removal of 4 bases from V and 2 bases from J, the junction contained 18 bases not matched to a gene. Per the germline V gene, CDR1 is SQVTM and CDR2 is ANQGSEA. The CDR3 sequence is 18 residues long. The CDR3 loop reads CSVVSGQEKVGPQETQYF. DNA of the CDR3: TGCAGCGTTGTCTCGGGACAGGAGAAGGTGGGTCCTCAAGAGACCCAGTACTTC.